Listed below are T cell receptor beta chains from one sample, sequenced in a study of identical twins. Using its own MiXCR run on the 5' RACE reads, TCRdb lists one record per CDR3 protein. The data show more than 400,000 distinct CDR3 sequences, roughly 15% seen once. The same data also went into a second study, on yellow fever vaccine responses in identical twins.

Sequencing was performed on CD4+ T cells sorted from blood. The receptors stem from a woman aged 18-35 years in good health. CDR3s leave out the opening cysteine and the closing phenylalanine or tryptophan.

>TRBJ1-1|TRBV7-8
ASSLRFRWDRD
>TRBJ2-7|TRBV11-2
ASSLWAGATYEQY
>TRBJ2-1|TRBV5-1
ASSIAGPNNEQF
>TRBJ2-3|TRBV5-1
ASSTRAQAQTDTQY
>TRBJ2-7|TRBV5-1
ASSLDAGTGFYEQY
>TRBJ1-2|TRBV6-1
ASSEALQDAYGYT
>TRBJ1-1|TRBV20-1
SAKQGTEAF
>TRBJ2-7|TRBV5-1
ASSLVSGGPYEQY
>TRBJ2-5|TRBV20-1
CASGLAGRGWRETQY
>TRBJ2-5|TRBV5-1
ASRDTGDQETQY
>TRBJ2-7|TRBV28
ASSLLGQGYGSSYEQY
>TRBJ1-2|TRBV27
ASSLNSFADYT
>TRBJ1-2|TRBV5-5
ASSSGTVGTYGYT
>TRBJ2-1|TRBV25-1
ASSLAGYHNEQF
>TRBJ2-6|TRBV7-3
ASSRQGAGANVLT
>TRBJ1-2|TRBV24-1
ATSDAGFYGYT
>TRBJ1-6|TRBV25-1
ASKQGPNSPLH
>TRBJ2-1|TRBV4-1
ASSQVPWVGRGNEQF
>TRBJ2-1|TRBV20-1
SARVYLGQGPKTADLRNEQF
>TRBJ2-1|TRBV12-3/TRBV12-4
ASSQDGTHSYNEQF
>TRBJ1-1|TRBV9
ASSTGQGVTEAF
>TRBJ2-4|TRBV14
ASSHTSGAKNIQY
>TRBJ2-7|TRBV12-3/TRBV12-4
ASSVQGQGYEQY
>TRBJ1-2|TRBV6-1
ASSEVMGGPYGYT
>TRBJ2-3|TRBV9
ASSVGRSALTGTDTQY
>TRBJ1-2|TRBV20-1
SARRTANYGYT
>TRBJ2-5|TRBV7-9
ASSPPPGETQY
>TRBJ2-2|TRBV5-1
ASSLSAGQGAFGELF
>TRBJ1-2|TRBV4-1
ASSQDQGLLSFYGYT